Below, 17 T cell receptor beta chains from the same sample are listed, as sequenced in a study of blood T cells in healthy people across ages. For the second PCR, which ran for roughly 7 to 11 cycles, a sample-barcoded 5' primer and a J-beta primer mix were used. TCRdb itself ran the 5' RACE reads through MiXCR, one entry per CDR3 protein. The sample has more than 1,000,000 distinct CDR3 sequences, under 30% seen once. These data are also associated with another study on T cells of mothers and their children.

The sample consisted of blood. All receptors come from a girl between 2 and 10 years old in good health.

The chain joins TRBV10-3 to TRBJ2-5; D possibly corresponds to TRBD1 (5 bases). The end of the DNA fits TRBJ2-1 better, so the J call may be wrong. From germline, CDR1 is ENHRY and CDR2 SYGVKD. This CDR3 spans 13 amino acids. The CDR3 here is CAIKTELSVEQFF. The CDR3 DNA follows: TGTGCCATCAAGACAGAATTGAGCGTTGAGCAGTTCTTC.

This clonotype was seen a few times. The chain combines TRBV28 with TRBJ1-6; D call uncertain. The V end lost 5 bases, the J end lost 9 bases, and 5 bases lay between the germline ends. The germline V gene encodes CDR1 MDHEN and CDR2 SYDVKM. This CDR3 region has 11 residues. The CDR3, as DNA: TGTGCCAGCAGTGATCCTTCACCCCTCCACTTT. This translates into CASSDPSPLHF.

The gene calls are TRBV27 and TRBJ1-2; D is ambiguous. V was pared by 7 bases and J by 0 bases, with 15 bases between. Per germline, CDR1 MNHEY and CDR2 SMNVEV (reference sequence). The CDR3 covers 15 residues. CDR3 in amino acids: CASKKSGGANYGYTF. Here the CDR3 DNA reads TGTGCCAGCAAAAAGTCCGGAGGCGCTAACTATGGCTACACCTTC.

This clonotype has a single count. The CDR3 DNA reads TGCGCCAGCAGCCAAGATACGACGGCAGCTCGAGCCCCAGGCCAAGAGACCCAGTACTTC. This sequence encodes CASSQDTTAARAPGQETQYF. The chain combines TRBV4-3 with TRBJ2-1; unclear D gene. The assigned J gene may be wrong: the sequence end matches TRBJ2-5 better. Per germline, CDR1 LGHNA and CDR2 YSLEER. This CDR3 comprises 20 residues.

V and J are TRBV28 and TRBJ1-2, with D possibly being TRBD1 (5 bases). V was pared by 3 bases and J by 3 bases, with 11 bases between. CDR3 size: 14 residues. Germline V gene data show CDR1 as MDHEN and CDR2 as SYDVKM. Here the CDR3 DNA reads TGTGCCAGCAGTTTCCCCATGGGACACTATGGCTACACCTTC. It translates to CASSFPMGHYGYTF.

The chain links TRBV29-1 to TRBJ2-1; perhaps TRBD2 as D (6 bases). The germline V gene has CDR1 SQVTM and CDR2 ANQGSEA. This CDR3 is built from 13 residues. Trimming removed 5 bases at V and 8 bases at J, with 16 bases between. The CDR3 DNA sequence: TGCAGCGTTTGTTGTCCGGGGGAGGATGAGCAGTTCTTC. Protein product: CSVCCPGEDEQFF.

This sequence joins TRBV9 and TRBJ2-7; tentatively, D is TRBD1 (5 bases). The CDR3 runs to 15 residues. CDR1 and CDR2 (germline): SGDLS, YYNGEE. Trimming shortened V by 0 bases and J by 3 bases, and 13 bases separated the two germline ends. The CDR3: CASSVGDGQFYEQYF. The CDR3 DNA sequence: TGTGCCAGCAGCGTAGGGGATGGACAATTCTACGAGCAGTACTTC.

CDR3 bases: TGTGCCAGCAGCCAAGACCTTCAAAAAAACATTCAGTACTTC. Residues: CASSQDLQKNIQYF. This chain joins TRBV3-1 and TRBJ2-4; D unclear. CDR1 LGHDT and CDR2 YNNKEL come from the germline V gene (reference sequence). The CDR3 length is 14 residues. Trimming took 0 bases from V and 4 from J, leaving 7 bases between them.

This chain links TRBV29-1 with TRBJ2-5; D possibly corresponds to TRBD2 (7 bases). V lost 3 bases to trimming and J lost 5 bases, with 19 bases between them. Germline CDR1 SQVTM, CDR2 ANQGSEA. The CDR3 has 15 residues. CDR3 in amino acids: CSVEAPRGGVETQYF. As DNA, the CDR3 is TGCAGCGTTGAGGCCCCCAGGGGAGGGGTTGAGACCCAGTACTTC.

The chain has TRBV29-1 and TRBJ2-3, with TRBD2 identical over 7 bases. The length of the CDR3 is 14 residues. In germline, CDR1 is SQVTM, CDR2 ANQGSEA. With V trimmed by 6 bases and J by 2 bases, 8 bases remained unmatched. DNA of the CDR3: TGCAGCGTGGAGGGGAGGGAGGACACAGATACGCAGTATTTT. Its protein product is CSVEGREDTDTQYF.

This chain uses TRBV7-9 with TRBJ1-1, with D uncertain. Trimming left V 1 base short and J 4 bases short, with 7 bases between. This CDR3 contains 13 residues. The germline gives CDR1 SEHNR, CDR2 FQNEAQ (reference sequence). The CDR3 DNA follows: TGTGCCAGCAGCTTAGTAGCGTCCACTGAAGCTTTCTTT. Encoded protein: CASSLVASTEAFF.

This clonotype was seen more than once but under ten times. The chain joins TRBV18 to TRBJ2-7; 8 positions match TRBD2. The CDR3 sequence is 15 residues long. After removal of 6 bases from V and 2 bases from J, the junction contained 9 bases not matched to a gene. The germline CDR1 and CDR2 sequences are KGHSH and LQKENI. Here the CDR3 DNA reads TGTGCCAGCTCCCTAATGGCGGGAGGCGCCTACGAGCAGTACTTC. Translation: CASSLMAGGAYEQYF. Full variable domain (missing parts from reference TRBV18 and TRBJ2-7): NAGVMQNPRHLVRRRGQEARLRCSPMKGHSHVYWYRQLPEEGLKFMVYLQKENIIDESGMPKERFSAEFPKEGPSILRIQQVVRGDSAAYFCASSLMAGGAYEQYFGPGTRLTVT.

This sequence joins TRBV7-8 and TRBJ2-3; 10 bases match TRBD2. The CDR3 has 15 amino acids. The V gene end was trimmed by 6 bases and the J gene end by 3 bases; junction bases not matched to a gene: 6. CDR1 and CDR2 from the germline V gene are SGHVS and FQNEAQ. CDR3 in amino acids: CASRNGLAETDTQYF. Here the CDR3 DNA reads TGTGCCAGCAGAAACGGACTAGCGGAAACAGATACGCAGTATTTT.

The chain couples TRBV20-1 to TRBJ2-5; 11 bases are a match to TRBD2. The CDR3 is made up of 15 amino acids. Per germline, CDR1 DFQATT and CDR2 SNEGSKA (reference sequence). The V gene end was trimmed by 6 bases and the J gene end by 1 base; junction bases not matched to a gene: 7. The DNA of the CDR3 is TGCAGTGCCAGTCGACTAGCGGGGATCCAAGAGACCCAGTACTTC. It specifies CSASRLAGIQETQYF.

This clonotype was seen a handful of times. The chain recombines TRBV24-1 with TRBJ2-3, with D uncertain. The CDR3 length is 11 residues. Looked up from germline, CDR1 is KGHDR and CDR2 is SFDVKD. V was trimmed by 5 bases and J by 6 bases, leaving 5 bases between them. The CDR3 DNA follows: TGTGCCACCAGTGCTCGGGATACGCAGTATTTT. Amino acids: CATSARDTQYF.

Notes on this clonotype: The germline gene is not matched at one end of the junction; a read error may be the cause. The gene calls are TRBV18 and TRBJ2-5, with TRBD1 identical over 8 bases. The germline V gene has CDR1 KGHSH and CDR2 LQKENI. The CDR3 covers 15 residues. CDR3 sequence reads: CASSPGQGAEETQYF. CDR3 DNA sequence: TGTGCCAGCTCACCAGGTCAGGGGGCGGAAGAGACCCAGTATTTC.

A few counts support this clonotype. The rearrangement uses TRBV6-2 or TRBV6-3 and TRBJ2-1; 10 bases are a match to TRBD1. From germline, CDR1 is MNHEY and CDR2 SVGEGT. The J segment lost 6 bases and the V segment lost 5 bases, leaving 7 bases of the junction unmatched. This CDR3 has 15 amino acids. The CDR3 loop reads CASSHDRGRGNEQFF. CDR3 nucleotide sequence: TGTGCCAGCAGTCACGACAGGGGGCGAGGCAATGAGCAGTTCTTC.